A single sample gave rise to the 13 T cell receptor beta chains below, sequenced in a study of identical twins. TCRdb re-called the 5' RACE reads through MiXCR, storing one row per CDR3 protein. The data show 400,000 to 500,000 distinct CDR3 sequences, roughly an eighth seen once. The same sample was also studied in work on yellow fever vaccine responses in identical twins.

The sample taken for sequencing was CD4+ T cells sorted from blood. Receptors originate from a woman between 18 and 29 years old in good health.

The rearrangement links TRBV6-2 or TRBV6-3 to TRBJ1-2, with D hard to call. Germline-derived CDR1 and CDR2 are MNHEY and SVGEGT. The CDR3 has 14 amino acids. The V gene lost 7 bases and the J gene lost 4 bases, with 16 bases spanning the gap. The CDR3 sequence is CASTSERVGYGYTF. CDR3 sequence (DNA): TGTGCCAGCACCTCAGAAAGGGTTGGCTATGGCTACACCTTC.

This clonotype was recorded a few times. The chain joins TRBV6-1 to TRBJ2-7; the D gene could be TRBD1 or TRBD2 (6 bases each). This CDR3 region has 14 residues. Germline CDR1 is MNHNS and CDR2 is SASEGT. The ends were cut back, 8 bases at V and 7 bases at J, with 21 bases in the middle. CDR3: CASWTVSGAWEQYF. The CDR3 DNA reads as TGTGCCAGCTGGACAGTTTCGGGGGCGTGGGAGCAGTACTTC.

The chain recombines TRBV7-3 with TRBJ2-5; possibly TRBD1 for D (6 bases). V was shortened by 3 bases and J by 1 base, with 12 bases between the two germline ends. There are 15 residues in the CDR3. Germline loops: CDR1 SGHTA, CDR2 FQGTGA. The CDR3 nucleotides are TGTGCCAGCAGCTTGCAGGGGAAGGGCCAAGAGACCCAGTACTTC. Its translation: CASSLQGKGQETQYF.

The chain couples TRBV9 to TRBJ2-1; the match to TRBD2 covers 8 bases. The CDR3 is 15 residues long. J lost 9 bases, V lost 4 bases, and 12 bases had no gene match. CDR1 and CDR2 from the germline V gene are SGDLS and YYNGEE. The CDR3 nucleotides read TGTGCCAGCAGCCCTCGGGGGGGACTAGGTGGTGAGCAGTTCTTC. Amino acids: CASSPRGGLGGEQFF. The whole variable domain, filled in from reference TRBV9 and TRBJ2-1, reads DSGVTQTPKHLITATGQRVTLRCSPRSGDLSVYWYQQSLDQGLQFLIQYYNGEERAKGNILERFSAQQFPDLHSELNLSSLELGDSALYFCASSPRGGLGGEQFFGPGTRLTVL.

This clonotype was detected a few times. V gene TRBV2 combines with J gene TRBJ2-5; TRBD2 aligns across 9 bases. The germline gives CDR1 SNHLY, CDR2 FYNNEI. There are 15 residues in the CDR3. The junction had 10 bases not matched to a gene; V was cut back by 7 bases and J by 4 bases. CDR3: CASTQLAGGPETQYF. Here the CDR3 DNA reads TGTGCCAGCACCCAGTTGGCGGGGGGGCCAGAGACCCAGTACTTC. Variable domain in full (rest from reference TRBV2 and TRBJ2-5): EPEVTQTPSHQVTQMGQEVILRCVPISNHLYFYWYRQILGQKVEFLVSFYNNEISEKSEIFDDQFSVERPDGSNFTLKIRSTKLEDSAMYFCASTQLAGGPETQYFGPGTRLLVL.

The chain combines TRBV5-1 with TRBJ2-1; 7 bases align to TRBD2. J was trimmed by 2 bases and V by 5 bases; bases with no gene match: 13. The CDR3 has 17 amino acids. CDR1 is SGHRS, CDR2 YFSETQ, per germline. The DNA of the CDR3 is TGCGCCAGCAGTTGGCCCCGAGGACTAGGGACCTACAATGAGCAGTTCTTC. It yields the protein CASSWPRGLGTYNEQFF. Complete variable domain (other parts from reference TRBV5-1 and TRBJ2-1): KAGVTQTPRYLIKTRGQQVTLSCSPISGHRSVSWYQQTPGQGLQFLFEYFSETQRNKGNFPGRFSGRQFSNSRSEMNVSTLELGDSALYLCASSWPRGLGTYNEQFFGPGTRLTVL.

This clonotype showed up many times. This chain links TRBV5-6 with TRBJ2-3; D gene ambiguous. The CDR3 length is 13 residues. CDR1 is SGHDT and CDR2 is YYEEEE in the germline V gene. Trimming cost V 1 base and J 0 bases, with 3 bases left between them. CDR3 residues: CASSLPSTDTQYF. The CDR3 region has the DNA TGTGCCAGCAGCTTGCCCAGCACAGATACGCAGTATTTT.

This clonotype was detected many times. The CDR3 spells CSARPGYQETQYF. CDR3 sequence (DNA): TGCAGTGCCCGACCAGGGTACCAAGAGACCCAGTACTTC. The gene calls are TRBV20-1 and TRBJ2-5; D may be TRBD1 (5 bases). The germline CDR1 and CDR2 sequences are DFQATT and SNEGSKA (reference sequence). Trimming left V 6 bases short and J 0 bases short, with 11 bases between. The CDR3 is 13 residues long.

This clonotype has ten or more counts. The chain uses TRBV12-3 or TRBV12-4 and TRBJ1-2, with TRBD1 matching over 9 bases. The CDR3 extends over 14 amino acids. V gave up 4 bases and J gave up 4 bases; unmatched junction bases: 4. The CDR3 bases are TGTGCCAGCAGTTGGACAGGGGCGACCTATGGCTACACCTTC. It is translated as CASSWTGATYGYTF.

The genes are TRBV29-1 and TRBJ2-1; unclear D gene. This CDR3 spans 11 amino acids. Germline V lookup: CDR1 SQVTM, CDR2 ANQGSEA. The V end lost 4 bases, the J end lost 4 bases, and 5 bases lay between the germline ends. The chain's CDR3 is CSVVLYNEQFF. The CDR3 bases are TGCAGCGTTGTTCTGTACAATGAGCAGTTCTTC.

This clonotype turned up a few times. The V gene is TRBV4-1, the J gene TRBJ2-1, with D tentatively TRBD1 or TRBD2 (5 bases each). The CDR3 runs to 16 residues. Germline assignment: CDR1 MGHRA and CDR2 YSYEKL. Trimming stripped 0 bases from V and 2 bases from J, with 11 bases between. The CDR3 here is CASSQDGAKPYNEQFF. CDR3 DNA: TGCGCCAGCAGCCAAGACGGGGCCAAGCCCTACAATGAGCAGTTCTTC.

This clonotype was recorded many times. The CDR3 DNA follows: TGCGCCAGCAGCGTGCGACAGGGTTCCGGGGAGCTGTTTTTT. Protein product: CASSVRQGSGELFF. The rearrangement uses TRBV5-1 and TRBJ2-2, with TRBD1 matching over 7 bases. Per the germline V gene, CDR1 is SGHRS and CDR2 is YFSETQ. V gave up 4 bases and J gave up 6 bases; unmatched junction bases: 6. This CDR3 has 14 amino acids.

Here the CDR3 reads CASIGAGGTEAFF. In DNA, the CDR3 is TGTGCCAGCATCGGGGCAGGGGGGACTGAAGCTTTCTTT. The chain has TRBV6-1 and TRBJ1-1; 7 bases agree with TRBD1. V shed 7 bases and J 5 bases; nucleotides not matched to a gene: 7. Germline V lookup: CDR1 MNHNS, CDR2 SASEGT. There are 13 residues in the CDR3.